This T cell receptor (beta chain) was observed in a study of radiotherapy plus CTLA-4 blockade in lung cancer (dated by TCRdb to 2016 to 2019). Notes on the research overall: Among enrolled patients, approximately 19% had an objective response and 31% reached disease control.

Comment on this clone: The target of this receptor is not known. It has no much larger one-base neighbor in the sample; base qualities were not kept.

Broad study findings and their caveats: Increased serum interferon-beta after radiation, together with early dynamic changes in blood T cell clones, were reported to be the strongest predictors of response. After treatment with radiotherapy and ipilimumab, TCR clones that originated in tumors expanded in peripheral blood.

Focal radiation therapy combined with CTLA-4 blockade (ipilimumab) was tested in patients with chemo-refractory metastatic non-small-cell lung cancer. The library was produced with the immunoSEQ multiplex PCR assay. TCRdb stores this immuneACCESS table with in-frame sequences only. Part of the clones is absent; in the studies checked, under half of the shortfall reflects unresolved V genes, and no reason is known for the rest. Here the sample has about 97,000 clones; roughly 79% occur a single time. Of the sample, around 2.7% is held by the ten largest clones. Between the V and J ends, shortened by 5 bases and 4 bases respectively, the junction contains 23 bases. The cysteine opens and the phenylalanine closes a CDR3 of 18 amino acids. The DNA shown is the 54-base CDR3, in frame from base 1. The germline V gene (reference sequence) specifies MNHEY as CDR1 and SMNVEV as CDR2.

The V and J segments used are TRBV27 and TRBJ2-2, and possibly TRBD2, on 7 matching bases. Sequenced material: peripheral blood, taken from a patient treated with radiotherapy plus ipilimumab. This TCR came from a human donor with non-small cell lung cancer who had a partial response to radiotherapy plus ipilimumab. Some clones in this sample may be carry-over from other donors' samples. The sequence in DNA is TGTGCCAGCAGTACTCCAAGGGGGGGGGCGAGCCTCACCGGGGAGCTGTTTTTT. The resulting protein is CASSTPRGGASLTGELFF.